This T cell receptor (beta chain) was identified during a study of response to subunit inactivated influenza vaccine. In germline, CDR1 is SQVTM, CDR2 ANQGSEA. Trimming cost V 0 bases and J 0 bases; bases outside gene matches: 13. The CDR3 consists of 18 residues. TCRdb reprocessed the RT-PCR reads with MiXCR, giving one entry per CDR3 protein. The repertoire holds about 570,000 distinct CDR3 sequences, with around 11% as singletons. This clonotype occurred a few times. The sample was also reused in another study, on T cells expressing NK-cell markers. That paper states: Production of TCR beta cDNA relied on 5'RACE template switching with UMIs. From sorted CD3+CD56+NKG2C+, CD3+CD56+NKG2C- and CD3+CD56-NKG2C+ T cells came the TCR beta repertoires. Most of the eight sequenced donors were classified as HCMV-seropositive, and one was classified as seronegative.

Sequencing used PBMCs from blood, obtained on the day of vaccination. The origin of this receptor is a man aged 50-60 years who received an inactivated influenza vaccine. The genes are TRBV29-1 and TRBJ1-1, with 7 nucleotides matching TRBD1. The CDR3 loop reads CSVEDRGTARFMNTEAFF. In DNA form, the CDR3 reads TGCAGCGTTGAAGATCGTGGGACAGCTCGCTTCATGAACACTGAAGCTTTCTTT.